There are many counts of the clone carrying this T cell receptor beta chain. Its antigen is as yet unknown. Unique molecular identifiers were incorporated into the prepared TCRbeta library. TCRdb called the PCR reads again in MiXCR, with one record for every CDR3 protein. The table lists 200,000 to 250,000 distinct CDR3 sequences, around 8% of them singletons. CDR1 and CDR2 from the germline V gene are SGHTA and FQGTGA. The CDR3 runs to 16 residues. V lost 2 bases, J lost 9 bases, and 13 bases stayed unmatched. The data were taken from a study of T-cell reconstitution after alpha-beta-depleted transplantation in children. Study outcomes and limitations: T-cell counts and diversity at one year following transplant were attributed mainly to newly produced T cells. Elevated TCRbeta diversity at day 60 was traced, in some patients, to surviving recipient T cells and thymic progenitors. Several hundred expanded graft clones reportedly were the source of alpha-beta T cells about two months after transplant.

The chain recombines TRBV7-3 with TRBJ2-1; 7 bases align to TRBD2. Specimen: PBMCs, mostly from graft donor cells, collected 180 days after TCRalphabeta/CD19-depleted stem cell transplant. This receptor was identified in a male patient younger than 18 who had a stem cell transplant for acute lymphoblastic leukemia, so the T cells may come from the graft donor. The CDR3: CASSLVPGGVGSEQFF. In DNA, the CDR3 is TGTGCCAGCAGCTTAGTCCCGGGGGGAGTTGGAAGTGAGCAGTTCTTC.